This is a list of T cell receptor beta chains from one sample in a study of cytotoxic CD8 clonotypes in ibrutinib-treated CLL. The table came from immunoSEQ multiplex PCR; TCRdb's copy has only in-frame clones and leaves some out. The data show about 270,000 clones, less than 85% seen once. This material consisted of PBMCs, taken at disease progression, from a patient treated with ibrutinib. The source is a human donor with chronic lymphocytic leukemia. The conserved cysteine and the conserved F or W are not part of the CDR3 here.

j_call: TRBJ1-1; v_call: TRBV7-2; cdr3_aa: ASSLRGANTEAF
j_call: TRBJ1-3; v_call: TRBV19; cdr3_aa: ASRGGFSGNTIY
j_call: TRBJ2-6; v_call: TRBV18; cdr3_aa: ASSGGLAGANVLT
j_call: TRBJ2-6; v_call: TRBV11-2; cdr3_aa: ASSLVLRSSGANVLT
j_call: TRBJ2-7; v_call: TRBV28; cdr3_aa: ASSARGRLAYEQY
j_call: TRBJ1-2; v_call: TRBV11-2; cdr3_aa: ASSTVTPNYGYT
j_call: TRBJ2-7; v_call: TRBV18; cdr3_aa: ASSQTATGYSYEQY
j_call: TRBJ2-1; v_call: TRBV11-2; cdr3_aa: ASSFGQGVNEQF
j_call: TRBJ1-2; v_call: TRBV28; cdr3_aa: ASSSGVANYGYT
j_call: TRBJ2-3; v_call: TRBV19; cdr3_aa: ASSTGPPSSADTQY
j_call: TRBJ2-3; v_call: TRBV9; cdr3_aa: ASSARQGPDTQY
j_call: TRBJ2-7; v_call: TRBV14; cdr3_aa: ASSHSGVYEQY
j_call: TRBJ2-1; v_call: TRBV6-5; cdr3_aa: ASSYAGHSGNEQF
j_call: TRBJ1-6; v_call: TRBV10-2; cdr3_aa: ASTHQGLWLLH
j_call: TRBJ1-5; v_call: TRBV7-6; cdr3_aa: ASSLERGNQPQH
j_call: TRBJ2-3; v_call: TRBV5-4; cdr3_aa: ASSLVDSTDTQY
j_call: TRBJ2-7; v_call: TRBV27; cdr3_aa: ASSLQGAKSYEQY
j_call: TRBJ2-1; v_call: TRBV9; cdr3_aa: ASSSGTGGLDYNEQF
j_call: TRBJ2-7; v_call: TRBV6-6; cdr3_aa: ASSYGQASYEQY
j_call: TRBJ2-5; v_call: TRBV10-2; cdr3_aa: ASSELETQY
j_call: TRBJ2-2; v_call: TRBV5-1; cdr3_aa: ASSLRQGAIGELF
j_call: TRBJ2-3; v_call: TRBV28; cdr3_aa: ASSPRGAPTDTQY
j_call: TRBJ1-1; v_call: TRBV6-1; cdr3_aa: ASSEVYRMNTEAF
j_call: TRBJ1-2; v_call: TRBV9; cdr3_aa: ASSFRGTGGLFDYGYT
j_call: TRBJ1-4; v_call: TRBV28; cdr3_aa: ASSFPRGRVGEKLF
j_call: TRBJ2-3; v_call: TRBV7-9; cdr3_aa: ASSLATGPKNTDTQY
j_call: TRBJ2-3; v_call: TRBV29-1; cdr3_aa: SVERGGTDTQY
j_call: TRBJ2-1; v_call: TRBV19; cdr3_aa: ASSLANQNYNEQF
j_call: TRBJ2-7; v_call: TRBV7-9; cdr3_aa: ASSSRNSYEQY